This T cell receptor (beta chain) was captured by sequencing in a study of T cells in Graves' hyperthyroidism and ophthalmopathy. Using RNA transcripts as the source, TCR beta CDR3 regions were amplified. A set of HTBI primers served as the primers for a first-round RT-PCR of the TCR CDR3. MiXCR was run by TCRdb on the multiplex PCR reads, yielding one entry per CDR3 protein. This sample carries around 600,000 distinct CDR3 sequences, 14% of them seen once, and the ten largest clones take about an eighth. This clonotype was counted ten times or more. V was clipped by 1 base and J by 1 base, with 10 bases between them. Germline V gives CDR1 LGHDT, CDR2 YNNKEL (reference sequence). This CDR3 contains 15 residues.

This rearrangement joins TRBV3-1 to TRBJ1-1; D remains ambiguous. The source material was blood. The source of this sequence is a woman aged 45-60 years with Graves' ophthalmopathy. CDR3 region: CASSQVSGGNTEAFF. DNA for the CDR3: TGTGCCAGCAGCCAAGTTTCTGGTGGGAACACTGAAGCTTTCTTT.